The following is a TCR beta chain sequence with its context. The antigen is unknown. This sample was taken from a study of T cell responses to AZD1222 COVID-19 vaccine. Measured with immunoSEQ multiplex PCR; TCRdb has only the in-frame clones, and not every one. Here the sample spans around 97,000 clones, 91% being singletons. Study-level findings and limits: Donors were mostly white British, more females; clonal diversity possibly underestimated.

The CDR3 is 13 amino acids. Trimming cost V 1 base and J 10 bases; bases outside gene matches: 6. Germline CDR1 reads LGHDT; CDR2 reads YNNKEL (reference sequence). The source material was peripheral blood, sampled on day 0 of AZD1222 vaccination. The chain employs TRBV3-1 (or the pseudogene TRBV3-2) and TRBJ1-2; TRBD1 matches 7 bases. This clonotype originated in an adult in good health. CDR3 nucleotide sequence: TGTGCCAGCAGCCAAGGTGGGCAGGGGGTCTACACCTTC. Translation gives CASSQGGQGVYTF.